The clone carrying this T cell receptor beta chain has a handful of counts. In the original workflow: Reference gene primers were amplified, and this amplification served to estimate nucleated cell counts. TCRdb's copy holds only in-frame clones and misses some; the assay was immunoSEQ multiplex PCR. That table gives V, J and clone size, and the DNA gave D and trimming. The data show 150,000 or so clones, over 65% seen once. This entry belongs to a study of blood T cell repertoires in COVID-19. Study summary: The origin of the acute and convalescent COVID-19 samples was the United States, Italy and Spain.

V was trimmed by 3 bases and J by 0 bases, leaving 15 bases between them. Germline assignment: CDR1 LNHDA and CDR2 SQIVND (reference sequence). This CDR3 comprises 17 residues. The chain is built from TRBV19 and TRBJ1-5, with D unresolved. The receptor comes from a woman over 75 with active or convalescent COVID-19. Sequencing input: peripheral blood. The chain's CDR3 is CASSMRALGYSNQPQHF. The DNA for the CDR3 is TGTGCCAGTAGTATGAGGGCCCTGGGATATAGCAATCAGCCCCAGCATTTT.